The present TCR beta chain was sequenced within a study of control samples from healthy donors and cancer patients. CDR1 and CDR2 from the germline V gene are MNHEY and SMNVEV (reference sequence). V lost 4 bases to trimming and J lost 6 bases, with 12 bases between them. The CDR3 is 14 amino acids. Produced via immunoSEQ multiplex PCR; TCRdb's table is partial and in-frame only. The sample consists of tens of thousands of clones, 83% of them appearing once. The chain uses TRBV27 and TRBJ2-2; D is ambiguous. Sequencing input: PBMCs. The source is a man aged 55 to 70 with head and neck cancer. CDR3 amino acids: CASSYGLSSGELFF. The CDR3 coding sequence is TGTGCCAGCAGTTACGGCCTCAGCTCCGGGGAGCTGTTTTTT.